The 16 T cell receptor beta chains listed next were all sequenced from one sample in a study of patients and donors after allogeneic stem cell transplantation. TCRdb independently ran MiXCR on the RT-PCR reads; one entry per CDR3 protein. The profile shows about 19,000 distinct CDR3 sequences, 4.5% to 6% of them singletons. The sequenced material came from blood, either unsorted or a sorted T cell fraction (not recorded which). These receptors all stem from a human donor who was either an allogeneic HSCT recipient or a stem cell or donor lymphocyte infusion donor (not recorded which). It is not recorded whose cells these are; they may come from a transplant donor.

This clonotype was seen repeatedly, ten times or more. The V gene is TRBV18, the J gene TRBJ1-3; D gene unclear. This CDR3 contains 15 residues. Per germline, CDR1 KGHSH and CDR2 LQKENI. Between the trimmed V and J ends, which lost 5 bases and 1 base, there was a span of 12 bases. In DNA, the CDR3 is TGTGCCAGCTCAGAGTCAGCCTCTTCTGGAAACACCATATATTTT. It specifies CASSESASSGNTIYF.

This clonotype was seen at least ten times. The DNA for the CDR3 is TGTGCCAGCAGCAAAGCCGGGACAGCCTTTGGGATGAACACTGAAGCTTTCTTT. Encoded protein: CASSKAGTAFGMNTEAFF. This rearrangement joins TRBV21-1 to TRBJ1-1; TRBD1 is taken as the D call from the table, unchecked against the DNA. TRBV21-1 is reported as a pseudogene. The CDR3 length is 18 residues.

In this sample, this clonotype turned up a few times. The chain uses TRBV20-1 and TRBJ2-7; a possible D gene is TRBD2 (6 bases). CDR3 length equals 14 residues. Germline lookup yields CDR1 DFQATT and CDR2 SNEGSKA (reference sequence). Trimming stripped 2 bases from V and 6 bases from J, with 17 bases between. CDR3 nucleotide sequence: TGCAGTGCTAGATTGGCGGGGCACCAGGCCGAGCAGTACTTC. This sequence encodes CSARLAGHQAEQYF.

The CDR3 nucleotides read TGTGCCAGCACGATTAGCTTCCAAGAGACCCAGTACTTC. It is translated as CASTISFQETQYF. The chain combines TRBV13 with TRBJ2-5, with D unresolved. CDR3 length: 13 residues. From germline, CDR1 is PRHDT and CDR2 FYEKMQ (reference sequence). The V gene lost 7 bases and the J gene lost 1 base, with 10 bases spanning the gap.

The sample holds many counts of this clonotype. The chain couples TRBV11-2 to TRBJ2-5; 14 bases fit TRBD2. CDR1 and CDR2 (germline): SGHAT, FQNNGV. The V and J ends lost 2 bases and 5 bases, in that order; junction bases with no gene match: 13. The CDR3 length is 19 residues. CDR3: CASSLTSGTSGSRRETQYF. CDR3 nucleotide sequence: TGTGCCAGCAGCTTAACCTCCGGGACTAGCGGGAGTAGGCGGGAGACCCAGTACTTC.

This clonotype was seen repeatedly, ten times or more. The chain is built from TRBV24-1 and TRBJ2-7; 9 positions agree with TRBD1. This CDR3 is built from 16 residues. Looked up from germline, CDR1 is KGHDR and CDR2 is SFDVKD. Unmatched junction bases numbered 7, after V lost 2 bases and J lost 3 bases. The DNA for the CDR3 is TGTGCCACCAGTGATTCCTCGGACAGGGGCGTCTACGAGCAGTACTTC. It yields the protein CATSDSSDRGVYEQYF.

This clonotype appeared many times. This chain uses TRBV24-1 with TRBJ2-3; TRBD2 matches at 10 bases. Germline CDR1 and CDR2: KGHDR and SFDVKD. Unmatched junction bases numbered 14, after V lost 3 bases and J lost 3 bases. CDR3 length: 19 amino acids. This CDR3 reads CATSDRGTSGDHRTDTQYF. CDR3 sequence (DNA): TGTGCCACCAGTGATAGGGGAACTAGCGGGGATCACCGGACAGATACGCAGTATTTT.

In this sample, this clonotype turned up many times. The chain couples TRBV11-2 to TRBJ2-7; the match to TRBD1 covers 10 bases. Germline V gene data show CDR1 as SGHAT and CDR2 as FQNNGV. V shed 3 bases and J 6 bases; nucleotides not matched to a gene: 8. The CDR3 runs 15 residues. CDR3 in DNA: TGTGCCAGCAGCTTCCCGACAGGGGGCACCGGCGAGCAGTACTTC. Residues: CASSFPTGGTGEQYF.

V gene TRBV6-5 combines with J gene TRBJ1-1, with 11 bases that match TRBD1. Germline CDR1 MNHEY, CDR2 SVGAGI. The J segment lost 5 bases and the V segment lost 4 bases, leaving 6 bases of the junction unmatched. The CDR3 sequence is 15 residues long. The CDR3 region has the DNA TGTGCCAGCAGTTCCACCGGGACAGGGGGAACTGAAGCTTTCTTT. Its translation: CASSSTGTGGTEAFF.

This clonotype was detected many times. This chain connects TRBV9 to TRBJ2-1; tentative D call: TRBD2 (6 bases). Germline V CDR1 and CDR2: SGDLS, YYNGEE. The CDR3 length is 15 residues. V dropped 0 bases and J dropped 3 bases, with 10 bases sitting between them. The CDR3 loop is CASSVGWEDYNEQFF. The CDR3 DNA reads as TGTGCCAGCAGCGTAGGGTGGGAGGACTACAATGAGCAGTTCTTC.

This sequence joins TRBV18 and TRBJ2-2; 9 nucleotides match TRBD2. Germline-derived CDR1 and CDR2 are KGHSH and LQKENI. The J segment lost 1 base and the V segment lost 1 base, leaving 4 bases of the junction unmatched. This CDR3 contains 17 residues. The CDR3 sequence is CASSPRQAGGNTGELFF. In DNA form, the CDR3 reads TGTGCCAGCTCACCACGACAAGCGGGAGGGAACACCGGGGAGCTGTTTTTT.

This clonotype has at least ten counts. The chain recombines TRBV5-1 with TRBJ2-7; 8 positions agree with TRBD2. The CDR3 totals 14 residues. The germline CDR1 and CDR2 sequences are SGHRS and YFSETQ. The V and J ends lost 1 base and 6 bases, in that order; junction bases with no gene match: 6. CDR3 in amino acids: CASSLSGRSGEQYF. The CDR3, as DNA: TGCGCCAGCAGCTTGAGCGGGAGAAGCGGCGAGCAGTACTTC.

This clonotype was seen ten or more times. The rearrangement joins TRBV7-9 to TRBJ1-2, with TRBD1 matching over 8 bases. Germline V gene sequence: CDR1 SEHNR, CDR2 FQNEAQ (reference sequence). Trimming cost V 5 bases and J 8 bases; bases outside gene matches: 13. The CDR3 has 15 amino acids. The CDR3 reads CASSPWGQVGEGYTF. Here the CDR3 DNA reads TGTGCCAGCAGCCCTTGGGGACAGGTCGGGGAAGGCTACACCTTC.

The table lists this clonotype with many counts. This chain joins TRBV9 and TRBJ2-1; D may correspond to TRBD1 or TRBD2 (5 bases each). This CDR3 is built from 14 residues. Trimming shortened V by 6 bases and J by 0 bases, and 10 bases separated the two germline ends. Germline assignment: CDR1 SGDLS and CDR2 YYNGEE. As DNA, the CDR3 is TGTGCCAGCACCGGGGACGTCTCCTACAATGAGCAGTTCTTC. It translates to CASTGDVSYNEQFF.

This clonotype was detected only a few times. V is TRBV25-1 and J is TRBJ2-1; D not resolved. CDR3 length: 11 residues. Germline CDR1 and CDR2: MGHDK and SYGVNS. V was cut by 10 bases and J by 9 bases, with 13 bases left in between. The CDR3 sequence: CATASVREQFF. The CDR3 DNA is TGTGCCACCGCGTCGGTGCGTGAGCAGTTCTTC.

This clonotype was seen ten or more times. The chain joins TRBV5-1 to TRBJ2-3; perhaps TRBD2 as D (7 bases). V lost 4 bases and J 4 bases, leaving 16 bases between the germline ends. CDR3 length equals 15 residues. Germline V gives CDR1 SGHRS, CDR2 YFSETQ. Written as DNA, the CDR3 is TGCGCCAGCAGCCTCGGTGGGGGGGCCCCAGATACGCAGTATTTT. Residues: CASSLGGGAPDTQYF.